This T cell receptor beta chain was sequenced during a study of T cell responses to AZD1222 COVID-19 vaccine. About the research overall: Pooling was applied to second doses at about 4 or about 12 weeks.

The CDR3 covers 12 residues. Looked up from germline, CDR1 is LGHDT and CDR2 is YNNKEL (reference sequence). The V and J ends lost 6 bases and 9 bases respectively, with 12 bases between them. Findings and caveats of the study: Sampling that yielded the repertoires occurred only after the peak T cell response. Donor demographics were predominantly white British with a female majority; clonal diversity may be underestimated. The reported proportion of spike-specific TCRs targeting unmutated variant regions was nearly half.

Profiled with immunoSEQ multiplex PCR; TCRdb holds only in-frame clones, not every one. Here the sample spans some 200,000 clones, approximately 91% being singletons. Worth noting for this clone: The antigen remains unidentified.

The receptor's source is an adult in good health. Sequenced material: peripheral blood, taken on day 0 of AZD1222 vaccination. The chain couples TRBV3-1 (or the pseudogene TRBV3-2) to TRBJ2-1; no firm D call. The CDR3 sequence: CASSEIRGEQFF. CDR3 nucleotides: TGTGCCAGCAGTGAAATACGCGGTGAGCAGTTCTTC.